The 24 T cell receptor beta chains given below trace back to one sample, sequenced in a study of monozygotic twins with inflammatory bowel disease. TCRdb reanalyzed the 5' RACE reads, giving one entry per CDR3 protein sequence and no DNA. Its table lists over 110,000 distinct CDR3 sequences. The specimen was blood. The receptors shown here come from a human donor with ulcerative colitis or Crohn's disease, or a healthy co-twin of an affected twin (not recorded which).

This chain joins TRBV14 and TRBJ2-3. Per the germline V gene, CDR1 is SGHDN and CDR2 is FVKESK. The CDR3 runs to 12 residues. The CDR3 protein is CASSQITETQYF. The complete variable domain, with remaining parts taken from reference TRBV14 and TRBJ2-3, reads EAGVTQFPSHSVIEKGQTVTLRCDPISGHDNLYWYRRVMGKEIKFLLHFVKESKQDESGMPNNRFLAERTGGTYSTLKVQPAELEDSGVYFCASSQITETQYFGPGTRLTVL.

The CDR3: CASRTQGPATEAFF. This chain uses TRBV5-1 with TRBJ1-1; the TCRdb D gene call, TRBD1, has no DNA to confirm it. CDR1 and CDR2 (germline): SGHRS, YFSETQ. The CDR3 has 14 amino acids.

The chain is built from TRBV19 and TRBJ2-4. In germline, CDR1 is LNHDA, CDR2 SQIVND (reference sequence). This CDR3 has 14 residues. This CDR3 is CASSISLAKNIQYF.

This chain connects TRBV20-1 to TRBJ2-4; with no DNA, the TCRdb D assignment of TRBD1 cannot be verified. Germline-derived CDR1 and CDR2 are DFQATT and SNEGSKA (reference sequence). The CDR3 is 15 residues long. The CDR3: CSASSLTGVKNIQYF.

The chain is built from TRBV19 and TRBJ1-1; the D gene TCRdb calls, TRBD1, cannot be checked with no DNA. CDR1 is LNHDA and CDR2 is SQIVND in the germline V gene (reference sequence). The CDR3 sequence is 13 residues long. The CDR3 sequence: CASSMIRGTEAFF.

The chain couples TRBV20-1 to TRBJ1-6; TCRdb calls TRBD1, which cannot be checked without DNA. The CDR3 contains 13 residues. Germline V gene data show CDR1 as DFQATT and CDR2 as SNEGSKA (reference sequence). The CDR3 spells CSAKGQGDSPLHF.

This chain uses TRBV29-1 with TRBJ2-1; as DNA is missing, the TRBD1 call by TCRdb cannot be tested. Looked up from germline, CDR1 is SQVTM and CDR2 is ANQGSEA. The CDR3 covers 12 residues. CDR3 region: CSVQGAVNEQFF.

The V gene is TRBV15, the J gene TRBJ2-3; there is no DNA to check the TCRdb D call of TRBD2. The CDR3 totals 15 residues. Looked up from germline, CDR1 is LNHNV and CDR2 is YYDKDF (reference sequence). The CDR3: CATSTGTSGADTQYF.

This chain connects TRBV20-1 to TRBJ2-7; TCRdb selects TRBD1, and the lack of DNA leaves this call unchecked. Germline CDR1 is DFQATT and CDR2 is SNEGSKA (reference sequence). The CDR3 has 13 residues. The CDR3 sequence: CSARDTGFDEQYF.

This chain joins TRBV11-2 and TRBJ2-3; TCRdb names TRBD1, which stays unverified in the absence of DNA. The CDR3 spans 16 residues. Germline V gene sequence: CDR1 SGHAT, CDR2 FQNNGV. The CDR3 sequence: CASSPTRKKQGDTQYF.

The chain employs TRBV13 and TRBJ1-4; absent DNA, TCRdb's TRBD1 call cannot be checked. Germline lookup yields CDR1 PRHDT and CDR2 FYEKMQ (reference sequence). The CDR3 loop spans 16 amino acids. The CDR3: CASSSARGFGNEKLFF.

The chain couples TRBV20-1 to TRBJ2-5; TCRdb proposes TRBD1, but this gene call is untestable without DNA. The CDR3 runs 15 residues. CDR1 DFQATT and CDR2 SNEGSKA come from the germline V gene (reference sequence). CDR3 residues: CSAPNPGQGSETQCF.

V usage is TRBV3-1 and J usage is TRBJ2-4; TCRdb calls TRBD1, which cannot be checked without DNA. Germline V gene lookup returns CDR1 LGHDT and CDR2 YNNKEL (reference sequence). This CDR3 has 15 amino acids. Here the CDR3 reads CASSQGAWGINIQYF.

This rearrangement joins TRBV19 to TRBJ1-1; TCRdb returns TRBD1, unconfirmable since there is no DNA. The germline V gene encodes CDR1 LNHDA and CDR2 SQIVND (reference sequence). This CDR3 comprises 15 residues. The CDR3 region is CASRPDRDANTEAFF.

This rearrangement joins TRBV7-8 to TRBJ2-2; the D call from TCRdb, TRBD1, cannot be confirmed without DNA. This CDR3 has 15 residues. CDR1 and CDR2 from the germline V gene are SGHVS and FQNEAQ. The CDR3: CASSSRGLITGELFF. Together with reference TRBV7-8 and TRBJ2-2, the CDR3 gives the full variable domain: GAGVSQSPRYKVAKRGQDVALRCDPISGHVSLFWYQQALGQGPEFLTYFQNEAQLDKSGLPSDRFFAERPEGSVSTLKIQRTQQEDSAVYLCASSSRGLITGELFFGEGSRLTVL.

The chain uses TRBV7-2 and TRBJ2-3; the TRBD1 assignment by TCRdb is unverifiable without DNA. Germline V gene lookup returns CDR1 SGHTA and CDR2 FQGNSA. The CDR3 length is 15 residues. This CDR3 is CASSSAGGGTDTQYF. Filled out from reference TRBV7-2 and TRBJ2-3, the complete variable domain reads GAGVSQSPSNKVTEKGKDVELRCDPISGHTALYWYRQSLGQGLEFLIYFQGNSAPDKSGLPSDRFSAERTGGSVSTLTIQRTQQEDSAVYLCASSSAGGGTDTQYFGPGTRLTVL.

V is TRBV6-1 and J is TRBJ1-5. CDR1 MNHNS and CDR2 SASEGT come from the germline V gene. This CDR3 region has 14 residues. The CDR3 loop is CASTWGGEGQPQHF.

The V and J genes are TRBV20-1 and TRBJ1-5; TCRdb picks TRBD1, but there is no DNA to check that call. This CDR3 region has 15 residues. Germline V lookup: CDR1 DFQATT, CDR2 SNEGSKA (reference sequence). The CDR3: CSARVPGAGGQPQHF.

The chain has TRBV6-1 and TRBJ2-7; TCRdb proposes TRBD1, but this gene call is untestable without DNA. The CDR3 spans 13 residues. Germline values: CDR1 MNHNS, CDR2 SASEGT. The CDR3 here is CASSAGRSYEQYF.

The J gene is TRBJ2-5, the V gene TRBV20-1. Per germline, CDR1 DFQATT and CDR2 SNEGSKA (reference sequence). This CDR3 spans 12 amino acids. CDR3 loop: CSARVSLGTQYF.

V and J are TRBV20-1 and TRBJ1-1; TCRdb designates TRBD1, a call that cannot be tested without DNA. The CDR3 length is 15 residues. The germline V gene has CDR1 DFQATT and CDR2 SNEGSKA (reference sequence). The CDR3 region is CSARDTGREPFEAFF.

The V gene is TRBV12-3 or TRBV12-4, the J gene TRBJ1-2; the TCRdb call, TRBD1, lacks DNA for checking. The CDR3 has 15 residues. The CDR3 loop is CASSSSRPDRPGYTF.

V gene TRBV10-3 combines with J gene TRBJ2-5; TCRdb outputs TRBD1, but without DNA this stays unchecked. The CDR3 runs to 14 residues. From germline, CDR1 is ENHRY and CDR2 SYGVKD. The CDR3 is CAISEPSGVETQYF.

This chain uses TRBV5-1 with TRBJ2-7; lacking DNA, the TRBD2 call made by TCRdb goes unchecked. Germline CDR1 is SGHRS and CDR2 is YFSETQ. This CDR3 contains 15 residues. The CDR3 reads CASSLGTGLAYEQYF.